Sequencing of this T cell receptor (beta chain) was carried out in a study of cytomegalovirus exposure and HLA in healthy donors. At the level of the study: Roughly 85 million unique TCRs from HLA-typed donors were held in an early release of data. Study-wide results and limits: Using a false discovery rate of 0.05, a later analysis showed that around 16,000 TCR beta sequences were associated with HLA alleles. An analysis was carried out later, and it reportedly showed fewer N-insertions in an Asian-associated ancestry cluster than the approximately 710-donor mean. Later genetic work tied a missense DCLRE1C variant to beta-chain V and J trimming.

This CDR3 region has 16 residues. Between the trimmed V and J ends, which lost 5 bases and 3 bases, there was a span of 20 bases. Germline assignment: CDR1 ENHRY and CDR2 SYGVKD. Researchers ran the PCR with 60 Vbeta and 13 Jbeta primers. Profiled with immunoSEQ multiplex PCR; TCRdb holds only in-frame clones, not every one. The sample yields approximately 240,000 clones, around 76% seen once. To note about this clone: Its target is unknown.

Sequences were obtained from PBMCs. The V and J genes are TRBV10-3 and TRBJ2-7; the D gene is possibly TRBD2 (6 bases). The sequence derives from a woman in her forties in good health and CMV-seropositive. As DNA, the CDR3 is TGTGCCATCAGTATAGGCCCGGGGCTCGGGGGCTACGAGCAGTACTTC. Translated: CAISIGPGLGGYEQYF.